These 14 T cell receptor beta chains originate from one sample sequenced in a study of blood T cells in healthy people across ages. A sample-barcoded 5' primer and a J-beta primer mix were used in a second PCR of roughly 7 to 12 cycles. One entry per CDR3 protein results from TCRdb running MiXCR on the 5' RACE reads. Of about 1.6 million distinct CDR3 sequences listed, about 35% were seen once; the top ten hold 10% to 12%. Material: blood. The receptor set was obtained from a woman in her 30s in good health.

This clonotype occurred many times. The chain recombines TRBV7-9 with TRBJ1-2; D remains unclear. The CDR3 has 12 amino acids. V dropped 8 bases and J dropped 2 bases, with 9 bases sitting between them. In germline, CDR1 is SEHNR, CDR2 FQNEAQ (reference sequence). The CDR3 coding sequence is TGTGCCAGCTCGCAGGCAAACTATGGCTACACCTTC. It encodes CASSQANYGYTF. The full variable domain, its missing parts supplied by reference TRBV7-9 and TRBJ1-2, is DTGVSQNPRHKITKRGQNVTFRCDPISEHNRLYWYRQTLGQGPEFLTYFQNEAQLEKSRLLSDRFSAERPKGSFSTLEIQRTEQGDSAMYLCASSQANYGYTFGSGTRLTVV.

This chain's CDR3 is CASSFAGTRGTEAFF. The CDR3 nucleotides are TGTGCCAGCAGCTTCGCTGGGACACGGGGTACTGAAGCTTTCTTT. This chain joins TRBV7-9 and TRBJ1-1; D might be TRBD1 (6 bases). This CDR3 has 15 amino acids. V was trimmed by 3 bases and J by 5 bases, leaving 16 bases between them. The germline V gene encodes CDR1 SEHNR and CDR2 FQNEAQ (reference sequence).

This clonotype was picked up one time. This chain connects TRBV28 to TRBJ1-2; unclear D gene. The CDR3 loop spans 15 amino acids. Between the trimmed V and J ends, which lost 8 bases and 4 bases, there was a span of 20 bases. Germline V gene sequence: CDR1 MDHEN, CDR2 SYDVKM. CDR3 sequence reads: CASRPAGSVLYGYTF. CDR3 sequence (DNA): TGTGCCAGCCGGCCCGCGGGGTCTGTCCTCTATGGCTACACCTTC.

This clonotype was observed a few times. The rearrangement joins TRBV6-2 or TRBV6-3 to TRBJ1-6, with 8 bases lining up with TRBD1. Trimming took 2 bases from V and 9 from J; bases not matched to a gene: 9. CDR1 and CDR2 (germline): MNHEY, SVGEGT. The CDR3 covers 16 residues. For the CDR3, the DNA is TGTGCCAGCAGTTACGCGAGGACAGGGCAGGGTTCACCCCTCCACTTT. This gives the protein CASSYARTGQGSPLHF.

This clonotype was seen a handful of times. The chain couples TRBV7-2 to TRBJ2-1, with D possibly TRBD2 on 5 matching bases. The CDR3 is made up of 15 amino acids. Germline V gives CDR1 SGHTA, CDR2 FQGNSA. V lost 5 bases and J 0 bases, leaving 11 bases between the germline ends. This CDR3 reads CASSQDWGSYNEQFF. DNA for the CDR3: TGTGCCAGCAGCCAGGACTGGGGCTCCTACAATGAGCAGTTCTTC. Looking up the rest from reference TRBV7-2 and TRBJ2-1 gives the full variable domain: GAGVSQSPSNKVTEKGKDVELRCDPISGHTALYWYRQSLGQGLEFLIYFQGNSAPDKSGLPSDRFSAERTGGSVSTLTIQRTQQEDSAVYLCASSQDWGSYNEQFFGPGTRLTVL.

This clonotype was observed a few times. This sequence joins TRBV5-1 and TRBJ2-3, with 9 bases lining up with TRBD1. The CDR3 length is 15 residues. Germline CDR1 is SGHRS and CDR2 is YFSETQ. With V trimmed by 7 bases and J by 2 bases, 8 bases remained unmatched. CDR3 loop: CASGPGQGLTDTQYF. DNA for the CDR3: TGCGCCAGCGGCCCTGGACAGGGGCTCACAGATACGCAGTATTTT.

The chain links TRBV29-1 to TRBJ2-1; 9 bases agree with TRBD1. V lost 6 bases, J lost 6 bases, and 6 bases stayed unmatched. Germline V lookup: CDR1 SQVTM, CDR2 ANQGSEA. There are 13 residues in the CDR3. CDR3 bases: TGCAGCGTGGCCGGGACAGGGCGCAATGAGCAGTTCTTC. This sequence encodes CSVAGTGRNEQFF.

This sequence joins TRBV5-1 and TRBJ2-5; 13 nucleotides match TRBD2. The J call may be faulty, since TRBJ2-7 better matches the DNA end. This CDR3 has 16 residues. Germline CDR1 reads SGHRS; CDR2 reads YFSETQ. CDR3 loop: CASSPRTSGSLNEQYF. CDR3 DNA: TGCGCCAGCAGCCCCAGGACTAGCGGGAGTCTGAACGAGCAGTACTTC.

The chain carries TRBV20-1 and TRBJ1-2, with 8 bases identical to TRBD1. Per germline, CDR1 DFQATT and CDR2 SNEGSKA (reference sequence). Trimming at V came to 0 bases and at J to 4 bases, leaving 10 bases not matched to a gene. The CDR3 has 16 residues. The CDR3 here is CSARDILGQGSYGYTF. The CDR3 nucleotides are TGCAGTGCTAGAGATATCCTTGGACAGGGCTCCTATGGCTACACCTTC.

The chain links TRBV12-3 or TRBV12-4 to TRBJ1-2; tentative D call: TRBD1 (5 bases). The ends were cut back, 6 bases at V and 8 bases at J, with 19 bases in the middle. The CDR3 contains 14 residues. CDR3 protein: CASSYGEGPLGYTF. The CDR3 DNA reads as TGTGCCAGCAGCTACGGAGAGGGGCCCCTGGGCTACACCTTC.

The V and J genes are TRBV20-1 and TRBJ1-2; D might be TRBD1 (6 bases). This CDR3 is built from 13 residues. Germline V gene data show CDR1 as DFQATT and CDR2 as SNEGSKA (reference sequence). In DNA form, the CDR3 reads TGCAATGCAGAAACAGGGTCTCACTATGGCTACACCTTC. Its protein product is CNAETGSHYGYTF.

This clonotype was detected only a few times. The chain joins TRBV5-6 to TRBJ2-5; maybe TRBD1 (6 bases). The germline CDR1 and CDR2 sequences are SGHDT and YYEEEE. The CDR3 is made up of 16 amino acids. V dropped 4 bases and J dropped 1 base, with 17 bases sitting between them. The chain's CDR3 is CASSTRLQGGQETQYF. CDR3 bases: TGTGCCAGCAGCACCCGCTTACAGGGCGGCCAAGAGACCCAGTACTTC.

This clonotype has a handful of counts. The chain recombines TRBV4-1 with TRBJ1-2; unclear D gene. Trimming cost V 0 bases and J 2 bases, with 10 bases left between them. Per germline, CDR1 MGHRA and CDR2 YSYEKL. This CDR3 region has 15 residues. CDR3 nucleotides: TGCGCCAGCAGCCAAGATTTTCAGATGAACTATGGCTACACCTTC. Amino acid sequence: CASSQDFQMNYGYTF.

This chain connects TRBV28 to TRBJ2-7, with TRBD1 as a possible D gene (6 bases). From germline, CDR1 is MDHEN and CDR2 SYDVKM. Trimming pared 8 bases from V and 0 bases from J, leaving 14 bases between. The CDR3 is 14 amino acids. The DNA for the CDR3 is TGTGCCAGCTTACCCTCAGGGGCCTCCTACGAGCAGTACTTC. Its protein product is CASLPSGASYEQYF.